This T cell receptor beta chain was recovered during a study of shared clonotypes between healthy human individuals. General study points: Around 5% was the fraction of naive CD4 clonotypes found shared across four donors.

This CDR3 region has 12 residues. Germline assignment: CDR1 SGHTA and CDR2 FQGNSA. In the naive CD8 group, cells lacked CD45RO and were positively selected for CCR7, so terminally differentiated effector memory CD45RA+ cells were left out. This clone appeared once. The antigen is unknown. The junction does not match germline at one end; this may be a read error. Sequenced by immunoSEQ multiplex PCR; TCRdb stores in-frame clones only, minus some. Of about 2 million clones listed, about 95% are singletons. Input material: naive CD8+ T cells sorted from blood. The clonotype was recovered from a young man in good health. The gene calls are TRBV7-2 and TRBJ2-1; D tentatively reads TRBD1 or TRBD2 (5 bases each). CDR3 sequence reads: CASSPGGTRAVF. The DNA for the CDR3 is TGTGCCAGCAGCCCGGGTGGGACCAGGGCGGTCTTC.